This is a list of T cell receptor beta chains from one sample in a study of blood T cell repertoires in COVID-19. The repertoire was sequenced with immunoSEQ multiplex PCR; TCRdb's copy has only in-frame clones and lacks some. The repertoire consists of 110,000 to 150,000 clones, with 85% to 90% occurring once and the leading ten covering around 8.2%. The sequencing sample was made of peripheral blood. These receptors were collected from a woman in her sixties with acute or convalescent COVID-19. The CDR3 runs from the conserved cysteine through the conserved F or W. A D gene is named only where the DNA matches it firmly. Some rows mark clone size as missing; the rest say once, few, many or name a class of expanded clone.

TRBJ2-2 | TRBV6-2/TRBV6-3 | . | . | TGTGCCAGCAGTTACCTTAACCGGAGGAACACCGGGGAGCTGTTTTTT | CASSYLNRRNTGELFF
TRBJ2-3 | TRBV4-2 | . | . | TGTGCCAGCAGCCAAGAGCGTGCTTGGACAGATACGCAGTATTTT | CASSQERAWTDTQYF
TRBJ2-7 | TRBV3-1/TRBV3-2 | . | TRBD2 | TGTGCCAGCAGCCAATCAGCGGGGGGGCGGGAGCAGTACTTC | CASSQSAGGREQYF
TRBJ2-7 | TRBV11-3 | . | TRBD1 | TGTGCCAGCAGCCGACCTGGGACAGGGCGAAACTACGAGCAGTACTTC | CASSRPGTGRNYEQYF
TRBJ2-3 | TRBV9 | . | TRBD2 | TGTGCCAGCAGCACGATAGCGGGTTTGGGCACAGATACGCAGTATTTT | CASSTIAGLGTDTQYF
TRBJ1-2 | TRBV4-1 | . | . | TGCGCCAGCAGCCAAGATCTCAGGGAAACCTATGGCTACACCTTC | CASSQDLRETYGYTF
TRBJ1-1 | TRBV6-6 | . | TRBD1 | TGTGCCAGCACCCGGACAGGGGCGGGCACTGAAGCTTTCTTT | CASTRTGAGTEAFF
TRBJ2-2 | TRBV27 | few | TRBD1 | TGTGCCAGCAAGAGACTTGGACAGGGCGCCGGGGAGCTGTTTTTT | CASKRLGQGAGELFF
TRBJ1-3 | TRBV28 | . | . | TGTGCCAGCCGAGGACACGGAGAAAACACCATATATTTT | CASRGHGENTIYF
TRBJ1-2 | TRBV11-3 | . | . | TGTGCCAGCAGCTTAGATCGGGGGGCTCTCGGCTATGGCTACACCTTC | CASSLDRGALGYGYTF
TRBJ2-3 | TRBV19 | . | . | TGTGCCAGTAGTATGTTAGTCACAGATACGCAGTATTTT | CASSMLVTDTQYF
TRBJ1-3 | TRBV5-4 | . | TRBD1 | TGTGCCAGCAGCTCGGGACAGGAGAGATCTGGAAACACCATATATTTT | CASSSGQERSGNTIYF
TRBJ1-1 | TRBV29-1 | . | TRBD1 | TGCAGCGTTGAATGGGGGACAGGGGGAAATGAAGCTTTCTTT | CSVEWGTGGNEAFF
TRBJ1-5 | TRBV4-3 | . | . | TGCGCCAGCAGCCCGCTCCCCCACCAGACAGGCGGTTTAGGTCAGCCCCAGCATTTT | CASSPLPHQTGGLGQPQHF
TRBJ2-2 | TRBV7-7 | . | . | TGTGCTAGCAGCTTGAGGAGGGGGAACACCGGGGAGCTGTTTTTT | CASSLRRGNTGELFF
TRBJ2-1 | TRBV6-5 | . | TRBD1 | TGTGCCAGCAAGCCCGGACAGGCCTACAATGAGCAGTTCTTC | CASKPGQAYNEQFF
TRBJ1-1 | TRBV7-6 | . | . | TGTGCCAGCAGTAAAGCTTGGAACACTGAAGCTTTCTTT | CASSKAWNTEAFF
TRBJ1-1 | TRBV6-2/TRBV6-3 | . | . | TGTGCCAGCAGTTACGCGACGGGAGGAGCACCGGCCGAAGCTTTCTTT | CASSYATGGAPAEAFF
TRBJ2-7 | TRBV13 | . | . | TGTGCCAGCAGCCTGCGGAAAGGTGCTAGCAGATTCTACGAGCAGTACTTC | CASSLRKGASRFYEQYF
TRBJ1-1 | TRBV7-3 | . | . | TGTGCCAGCAGCTTTGGAAGGGAGTCTGAAGCTTTCTTT | CASSFGRESEAFF
TRBJ2-7 | TRBV2 | . | TRBD2 | TGTGCCAGCAGTGGGACTAGCGGGGGCTACGAGCAGTACTTC | CASSGTSGGYEQYF
TRBJ2-4 | TRBV28 | . | TRBD2 | TGTGCCAGCAGTTTAGCCATTAGCGGGGGTCGGGCCAAAAACATTCAGTACTTC | CASSLAISGGRAKNIQYF
TRBJ1-5 | TRBV6-5 | . | TRBD1 | TGTGCCAGCATTCTGGACAGGCTTAGCAATCAGCCCCAGCATTTT | CASILDRLSNQPQHF
TRBJ2-7 | TRBV2 | many | . | TGTGCCAGCAGGGACTTGGACAGCAACTCCTACGAGCAGTACTTC | CASRDLDSNSYEQYF
TRBJ2-1 | TRBV7-9 | few | . | TGTGCCAGCAGCTGGCTAGGAACGGGGTCCTACAATGAGCAGTTCTTC | CASSWLGTGSYNEQFF
TRBJ1-2 | TRBV30 | . | . | TGTGCCTGGACAGGGACTAACTATGGCTACACCTTC | CAWTGTNYGYTF
TRBJ1-1 | TRBV6-5 | . | . | TGTGCCAGCAGTTACGGACAGTCGGGGAACACTGAAGCTTTCTTT | CASSYGQSGNTEAFF
TRBJ2-2 | TRBV18 | . | . | TGTGCCAGCTCACCAACGGTTTCCGGGGAGCTGTTTTTT | CASSPTVSGELFF
TRBJ1-1 | TRBV28 | . | . | TGTGCCAGCAGCCGACTTTTTACAAGGCCCGGGAACACTGAAGCTTTCTTT | CASSRLFTRPGNTEAFF
TRBJ2-2 | TRBV5-1 | . | . | TGCGCCAGCAGCTTGAGCTCGAATCCGAACACCGGGGAGCTGTTTTTT | CASSLSSNPNTGELFF
TRBJ2-4 | TRBV30 | . | TRBD2 | TGTGCCTGGAGTAGACTAGCGGGGGACCTACTAGCCAAAAACATTCAGTACTTC | CAWSRLAGDLLAKNIQYF
TRBJ2-1 | TRBV4-3 | few | . | TGCGCCAGCAGCCTAGTAGCTTCACGCAATGAGCAGTTCTTC | CASSLVASRNEQFF
TRBJ2-6 | TRBV5-4 | once | . | TGTGCCAGCAGCTTGGGGGGCACAGGCTCTGGGGCCAACGTCCTGACTTTC | CASSLGGTGSGANVLTF
TRBJ2-7 | TRBV7-2 | . | . | TGTGCCAGCAGCTTAGCAACAGGAACCACGTACGAGCAGTACTTC | CASSLATGTTYEQYF
TRBJ2-5 | TRBV28 | once | TRBD2 | TGTGCCAGCAGCCTGACTAGCGGGGGAGGCCAAGAGACCCAGTACTTC | CASSLTSGGGQETQYF
TRBJ2-3 | TRBV7-7 | . | TRBD2 | TGTGCTAGCAGCCCCTCCCCTAGCGGGGGGGCCTTGAATACGCAGTATTTT | CASSPSPSGGALNTQYF
TRBJ2-3 | TRBV7-2 | . | TRBD2 | TGTGCCAGCAGCCGGGGGGGCCCCCCGGATACGCAGTATTTT | CASSRGGPPDTQYF
TRBJ1-1 | TRBV30 | . | TRBD1 | TGTGCCTGGACCACACCGGGGACAGTACAGGTAGCTTTCTTT | CAWTTPGTVQVAFF
TRBJ1-1 | TRBV25-1 | once | . | TGTGCCAGCAGTGAGGTAGACAAAAGCACTGAAGCTTTCTTT | CASSEVDKSTEAFF
TRBJ2-3 | TRBV19 | . | TRBD2 | TGTGCCAGTAGTCTGCTAGCGGGCGCTAGCACAGATACGCAGTATTTT | CASSLLAGASTDTQYF
TRBJ2-1 | TRBV2 | once | TRBD1 | TGTGCCAGCAGGCCCCTCGCCGGACAGGTACTCAATGAGCAGTTCTTC | CASRPLAGQVLNEQFF
TRBJ1-1 | TRBV20-1 | . | . | TGCAGTGCTCCTGTCACACCTGAAGCTTTCTTT | CSAPVTPEAFF
TRBJ2-5 | TRBV28 | . | TRBD1 | TGTGCCAGCAGTTCGGGATGGGACAGGCAAGAGACCCAGTACTTC | CASSSGWDRQETQYF
TRBJ2-5 | TRBV2 | . | . | TGTGCCAGCAGTGCAGGGAATTTGGAGACCCAGTACTTC | CASSAGNLETQYF
TRBJ2-5 | TRBV4-1 | . | TRBD2 | TGCGCCAGCAGCCAAGATTTGAGACTAGCGGGAAACCAAGAGACCCAGTACTTC | CASSQDLRLAGNQETQYF
TRBJ2-7 | TRBV6-5 | . | TRBD1 | TGTGCCAGCAAACGACAGGGCCAGCGCGAGCAGTACTTC | CASKRQGQREQYF
TRBJ1-1 | TRBV3-1/TRBV3-2 | . | TRBD1 | TGTGCCAGCAGCCGTCCCGGGACAGGGAACACTGAAGCTTTCTTT | CASSRPGTGNTEAFF
TRBJ1-5 | TRBV18 | . | . | TGTGCCAGCTCACCAGATGGCAGGGGAGGCAATCAGCCCCAGCATTTT | CASSPDGRGGNQPQHF
TRBJ1-1 | TRBV7-8 | . | . | TGTGCCAGCAGCTTAGACGATACGACACTGAACACTGAAGCTTTCTTT | CASSLDDTTLNTEAFF
TRBJ2-2 | TRBV9 | . | TRBD1 | TGTGCCAGCAGCGTAGATTCCGGCCGGACAGGGACGAACACCGGGGAGCTGTTTTTT | CASSVDSGRTGTNTGELFF
TRBJ2-3 | TRBV6-5 | . | . | TGTGCCAGCAGTCCTAATTGGGGGGTCACAGATACGCAGTATTTT | CASSPNWGVTDTQYF
TRBJ2-3 | TRBV30 | . | TRBD2 | TGTGCCTGGAGTGTAAGGGCCACGGGAGGGCTGGTAGGTCCCACAGATACGCAGTATTTT | CAWSVRATGGLVGPTDTQYF
TRBJ1-1 | TRBV5-1 | . | . | TGCGCCAGCAGCTTGGCGGGGGGAGGAGAGAACACTGAAGCTTTCTTT | CASSLAGGGENTEAFF
TRBJ1-1 | TRBV10-1 | once | . | TGCGCCAGCAGGCGGACAGTGAACACTGAAGCTTTCTTT | CASRRTVNTEAFF
TRBJ1-1 | TRBV29-1 | . | . | TGCAGCGCCATGGGGCGCGGGGTAGCTTTCTTT | CSAMGRGVAFF
TRBJ1-2 | TRBV30 | . | TRBD1 | TGTGCCTGGAGAACACAGGGGAGCTATGGCTACACCTTC | CAWRTQGSYGYTF
TRBJ2-2 | TRBV24-1 | . | . | TGTGCCACCAGTGGCGGAGGAAGCGGCGCGAACACCGGGGAGCTGTTTTTT | CATSGGGSGANTGELFF
TRBJ2-2 | TRBV9 | once | . | TGTGCCAGCAGCGTAGATTCCCAGACCGGGGAGCTGTTTTTT | CASSVDSQTGELFF
TRBJ1-1 | TRBV28 | . | . | TGTGCCAGCATTTACAGCCTCAACACTGAAGCTTTCTTT | CASIYSLNTEAFF